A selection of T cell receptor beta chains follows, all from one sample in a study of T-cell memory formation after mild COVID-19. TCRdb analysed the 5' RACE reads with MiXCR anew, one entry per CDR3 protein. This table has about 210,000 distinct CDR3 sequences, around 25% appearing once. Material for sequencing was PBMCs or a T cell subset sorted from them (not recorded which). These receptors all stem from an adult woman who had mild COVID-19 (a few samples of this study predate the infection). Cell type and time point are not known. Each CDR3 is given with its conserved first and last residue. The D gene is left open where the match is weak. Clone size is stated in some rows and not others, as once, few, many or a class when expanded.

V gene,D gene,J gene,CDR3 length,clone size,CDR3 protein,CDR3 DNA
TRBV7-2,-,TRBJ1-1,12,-,CASSPWNTEAFF,TGTGCCAGCAGCCCCTGGAACACTGAAGCTTTCTTT
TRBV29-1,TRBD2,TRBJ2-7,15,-,CSVGTSDSGDYEQYF,TGCAGCGTTGGGACTAGCGATAGTGGAGACTACGAGCAGTACTTC
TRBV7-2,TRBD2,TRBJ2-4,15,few,CASSRAGVAKNIQYF,TGTGCCAGCAGCCGTGCGGGGGTGGCCAAAAACATTCAGTACTTC
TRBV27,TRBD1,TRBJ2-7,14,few,CASSSWDRVYEQYF,TGTGCCAGCAGTTCCTGGGACAGGGTATACGAGCAGTACTTC
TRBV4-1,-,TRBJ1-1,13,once,CASSFHQATEAFF,TGCGCCAGCAGCTTCCACCAGGCCACTGAAGCTTTCTTT
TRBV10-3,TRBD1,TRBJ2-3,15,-,CAISPGQGAKDTQYF,TGTGCCATCAGTCCAGGACAGGGGGCGAAGGATACGCAGTATTTT
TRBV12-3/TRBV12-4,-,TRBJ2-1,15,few,CASSSQVASYNEQFF,TGTGCCAGCAGTTCACAGGTGGCGTCCTACAATGAGCAGTTCTTC
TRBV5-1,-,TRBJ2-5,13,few,CASSRGNQETQYF,TGCGCCAGCAGTCGGGGGAACCAAGAGACCCAGTACTTC
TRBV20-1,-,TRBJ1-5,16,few,CNCVPSSAGSNQPQHF,TGCAATTGCGTCCCTAGCTCGGCGGGAAGCAATCAGCCCCAGCATTTT
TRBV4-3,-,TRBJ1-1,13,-,CASSQLQYTEAFF,TGCGCCAGCAGCCAACTACAATACACTGAAGCTTTCTTT
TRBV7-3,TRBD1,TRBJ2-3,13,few,CASSPRQGDTQYF,TGTGCCAGCAGCCCCCGACAGGGGGATACGCAGTATTTT
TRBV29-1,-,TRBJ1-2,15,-,CSVRVTGSTGEGYTF,TGCAGCGTACGGGTGACAGGTTCAACTGGAGAGGGCTACACCTTC